This T cell receptor (beta chain) was observed in a study of identical twins. Study outcomes and limitations: In beta out-of-frame sequences, the excess sharing between twins was weaker.

This clonotype was found many times. Its target is unknown. Trimming removed 2 bases from V and 3 bases from J, with 11 bases in between. Looked up from germline, CDR1 is WSHSY and CDR2 is SAAADI. The CDR3 length is 15 residues. A universal primer site came from template switching; cDNA carried unique molecular identifiers. TCRdb re-called the 5' RACE reads with MiXCR, one entry per CDR3 protein. The sample includes roughly 570,000 distinct CDR3 sequences, around 9.6% seen only once; the top ten take under 3.5%. These data were also filed under a second study, of yellow fever vaccine responses in identical twins.

The sample taken for sequencing was PBMCs. The chain links TRBV10-2 to TRBJ1-5; D unclear. The TCR sequence derives from a woman younger than 30 in good health. The CDR3 region has the DNA TGCGCCAGCAGTGAGACGACTGAGGTCAATCAGCCCCAGCATTTT. Translated, it gives CASSETTEVNQPQHF.